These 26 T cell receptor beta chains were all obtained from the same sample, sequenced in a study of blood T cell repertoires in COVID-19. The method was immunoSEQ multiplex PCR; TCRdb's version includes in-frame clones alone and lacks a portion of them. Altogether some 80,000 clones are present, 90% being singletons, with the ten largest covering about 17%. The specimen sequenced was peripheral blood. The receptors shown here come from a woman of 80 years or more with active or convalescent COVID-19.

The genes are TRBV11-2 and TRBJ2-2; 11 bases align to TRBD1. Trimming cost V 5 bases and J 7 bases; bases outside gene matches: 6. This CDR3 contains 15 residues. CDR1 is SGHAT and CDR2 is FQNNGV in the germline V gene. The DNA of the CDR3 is TGTGCCAGCAGCCGGACAGGGGGCAGGAGCGGGGAGCTGTTTTTT. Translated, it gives CASSRTGGRSGELFF.

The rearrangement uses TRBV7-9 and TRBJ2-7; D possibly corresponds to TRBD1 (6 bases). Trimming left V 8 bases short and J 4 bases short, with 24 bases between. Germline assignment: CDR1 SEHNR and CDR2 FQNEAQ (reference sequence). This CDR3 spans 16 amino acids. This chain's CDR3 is CASGATRTENPYEQYF. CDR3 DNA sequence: TGTGCCAGCGGCGCGACCCGGACAGAGAACCCTTACGAGCAGTACTTC.

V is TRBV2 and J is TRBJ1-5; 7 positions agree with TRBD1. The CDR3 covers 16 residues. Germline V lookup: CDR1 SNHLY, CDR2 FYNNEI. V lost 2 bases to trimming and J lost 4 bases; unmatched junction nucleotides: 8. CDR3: CASSESPGGMNQPQHF. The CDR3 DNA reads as TGTGCCAGCAGTGAATCCCCAGGGGGAATGAATCAGCCCCAGCATTTT.

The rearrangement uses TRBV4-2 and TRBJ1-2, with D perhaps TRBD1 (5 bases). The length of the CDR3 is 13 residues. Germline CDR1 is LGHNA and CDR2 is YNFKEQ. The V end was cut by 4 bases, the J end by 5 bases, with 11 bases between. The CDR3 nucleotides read TGTGCCAGCAGCCCGTACAAGGGGTATGGCTACACCTTC. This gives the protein CASSPYKGYGYTF.

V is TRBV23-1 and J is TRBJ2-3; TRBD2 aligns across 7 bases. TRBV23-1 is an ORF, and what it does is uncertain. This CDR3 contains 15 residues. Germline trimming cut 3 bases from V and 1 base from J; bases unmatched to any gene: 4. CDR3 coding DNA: TGCGCCAGCAGTCATCGGAGCGGGGGCACAGATACGCAGTATTTT. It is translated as CASSHRSGGTDTQYF.

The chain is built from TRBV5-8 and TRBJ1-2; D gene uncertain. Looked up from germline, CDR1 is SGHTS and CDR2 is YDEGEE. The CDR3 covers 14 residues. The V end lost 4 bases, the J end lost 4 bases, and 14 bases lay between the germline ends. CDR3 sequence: CASSNPRLTYGYTF. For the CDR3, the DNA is TGTGCCAGCAGCAACCCCCGACTCACCTATGGCTACACCTTC.

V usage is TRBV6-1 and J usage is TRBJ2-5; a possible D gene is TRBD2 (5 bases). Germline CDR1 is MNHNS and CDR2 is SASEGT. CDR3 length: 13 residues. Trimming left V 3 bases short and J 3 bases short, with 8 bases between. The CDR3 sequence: CASSDRLKETQYF. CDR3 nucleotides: TGTGCCAGCAGTGACAGACTAAAAGAGACCCAGTACTTC.

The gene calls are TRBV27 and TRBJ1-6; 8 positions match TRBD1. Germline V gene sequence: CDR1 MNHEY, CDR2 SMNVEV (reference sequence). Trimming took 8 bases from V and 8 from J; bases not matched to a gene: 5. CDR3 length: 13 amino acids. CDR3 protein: CASRTGPYSPLHF. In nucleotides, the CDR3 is TGTGCCAGCCGGACAGGGCCTTATTCACCCCTCCACTTT.

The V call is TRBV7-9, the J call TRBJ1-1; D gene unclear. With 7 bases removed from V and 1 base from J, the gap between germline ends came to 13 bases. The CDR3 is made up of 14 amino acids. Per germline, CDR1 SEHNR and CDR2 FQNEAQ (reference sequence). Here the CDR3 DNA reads TGTGCCAGCACCTCGGGAGGGAGGAACACTGAAGCTTTCTTT. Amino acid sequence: CASTSGGRNTEAFF.

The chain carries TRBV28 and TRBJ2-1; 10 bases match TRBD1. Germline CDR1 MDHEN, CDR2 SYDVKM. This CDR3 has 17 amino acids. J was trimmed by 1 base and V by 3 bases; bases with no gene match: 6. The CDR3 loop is CASSFITGQGSYNEQFF. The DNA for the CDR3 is TGTGCCAGCAGTTTTATCACGGGACAGGGGTCCTACAATGAGCAGTTCTTC.

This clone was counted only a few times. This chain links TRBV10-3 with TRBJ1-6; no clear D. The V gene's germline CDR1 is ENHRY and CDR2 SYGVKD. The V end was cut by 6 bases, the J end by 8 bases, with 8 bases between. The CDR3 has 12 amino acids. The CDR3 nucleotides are TGTGCCATCAGCGCGGCCGATTCACCCCTCCACTTT. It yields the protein CAISAADSPLHF.

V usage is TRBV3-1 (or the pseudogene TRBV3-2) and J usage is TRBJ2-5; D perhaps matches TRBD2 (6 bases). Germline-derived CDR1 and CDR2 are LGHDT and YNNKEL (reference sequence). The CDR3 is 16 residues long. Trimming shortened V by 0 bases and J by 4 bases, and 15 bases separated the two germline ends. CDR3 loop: CASSQDPWGEGETQYF. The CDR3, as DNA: TGTGCCAGCAGCCAAGATCCGTGGGGGGAAGGAGAGACCCAGTACTTC.

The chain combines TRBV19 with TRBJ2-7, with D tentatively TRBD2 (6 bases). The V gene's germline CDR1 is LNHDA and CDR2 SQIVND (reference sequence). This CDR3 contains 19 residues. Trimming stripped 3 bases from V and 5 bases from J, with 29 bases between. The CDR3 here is CASSMTGAGVRPTKDEQYF. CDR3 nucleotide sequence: TGTGCCAGTAGTATGACGGGAGCAGGTGTTCGGCCCACTAAGGACGAGCAGTACTTC.

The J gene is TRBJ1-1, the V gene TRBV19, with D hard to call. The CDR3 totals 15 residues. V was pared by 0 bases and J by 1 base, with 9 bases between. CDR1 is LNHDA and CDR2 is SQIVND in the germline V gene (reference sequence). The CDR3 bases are TGTGCCAGTAGTATAGAGGCAGTACCGAACACTGAAGCTTTCTTT. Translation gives CASSIEAVPNTEAFF. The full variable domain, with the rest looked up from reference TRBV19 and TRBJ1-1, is DGGITQSPKYLFRKEGQNVTLSCEQNLNHDAMYWYRQDPGQGLRLIYYSQIVNDFQKGDIAEGYSVSREKKESFPLTVTSAQKNPTAFYLCASSIEAVPNTEAFFGQGTRLTVV.

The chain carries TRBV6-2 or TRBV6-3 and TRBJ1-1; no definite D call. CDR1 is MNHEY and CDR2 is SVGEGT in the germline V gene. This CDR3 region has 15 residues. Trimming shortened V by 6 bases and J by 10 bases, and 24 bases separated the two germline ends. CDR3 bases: TGTGCCAGCAGCCCCAGAGGGAGCAACGGGGAGGTAGCTTTCTTT. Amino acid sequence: CASSPRGSNGEVAFF.

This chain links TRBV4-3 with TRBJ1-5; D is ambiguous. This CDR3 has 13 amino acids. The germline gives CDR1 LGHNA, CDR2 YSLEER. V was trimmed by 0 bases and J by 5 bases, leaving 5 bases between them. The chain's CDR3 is CASSQDTDQPQHF. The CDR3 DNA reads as TGCGCCAGCAGCCAAGATACGGATCAGCCCCAGCATTTT.

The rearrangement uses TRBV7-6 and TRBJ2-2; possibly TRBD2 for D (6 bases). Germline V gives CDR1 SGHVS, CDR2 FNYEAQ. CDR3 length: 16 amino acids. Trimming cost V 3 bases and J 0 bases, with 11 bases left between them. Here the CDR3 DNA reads TGTGCCAGCAGCTTGGGGATAGCGGCGAACACCGGGGAGCTGTTTTTT. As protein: CASSLGIAANTGELFF.

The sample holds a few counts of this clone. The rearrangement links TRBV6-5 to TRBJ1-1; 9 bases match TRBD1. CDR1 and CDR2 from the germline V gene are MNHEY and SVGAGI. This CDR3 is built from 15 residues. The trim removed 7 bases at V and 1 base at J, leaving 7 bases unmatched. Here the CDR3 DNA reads TGTGCCAGCAAGACTTCGGGACAGGGGAACACTGAAGCTTTCTTT. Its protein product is CASKTSGQGNTEAFF.

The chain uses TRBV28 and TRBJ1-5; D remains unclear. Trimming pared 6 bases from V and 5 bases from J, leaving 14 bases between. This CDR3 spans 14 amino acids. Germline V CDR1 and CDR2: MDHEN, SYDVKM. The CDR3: CASRSPEIHQPQHF. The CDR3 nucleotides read TGTGCCAGCAGAAGCCCGGAGATACATCAGCCCCAGCATTTT.

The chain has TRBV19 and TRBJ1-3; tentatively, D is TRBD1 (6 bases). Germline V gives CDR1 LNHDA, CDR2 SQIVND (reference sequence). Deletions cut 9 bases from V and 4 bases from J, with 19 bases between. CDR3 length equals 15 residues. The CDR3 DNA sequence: TGTGCCAGCAAAAGACAGGACCTAGGAGGAAACACCATATATTTT. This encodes CASKRQDLGGNTIYF. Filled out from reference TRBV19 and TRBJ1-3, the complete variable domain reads DGGITQSPKYLFRKEGQNVTLSCEQNLNHDAMYWYRQDPGQGLRLIYYSQIVNDFQKGDIAEGYSVSREKKESFPLTVTSAQKNPTAFYLCASKRQDLGGNTIYFGEGSWLTVV.

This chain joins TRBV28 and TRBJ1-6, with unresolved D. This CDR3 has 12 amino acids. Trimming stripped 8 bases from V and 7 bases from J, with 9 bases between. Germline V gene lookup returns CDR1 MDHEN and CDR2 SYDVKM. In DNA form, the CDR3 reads TGTGCCAGCGCCGTTCAGAATTCACCCCTCCACTTT. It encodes CASAVQNSPLHF.

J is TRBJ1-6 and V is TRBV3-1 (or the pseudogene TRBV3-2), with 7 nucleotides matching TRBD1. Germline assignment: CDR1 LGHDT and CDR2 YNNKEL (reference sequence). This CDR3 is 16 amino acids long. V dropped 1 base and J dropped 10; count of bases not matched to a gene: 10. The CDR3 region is CASSQGREGAESPLHF. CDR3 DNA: TGTGCCAGCAGCCAAGGGCGGGAGGGGGCAGAATCACCCCTCCACTTT.

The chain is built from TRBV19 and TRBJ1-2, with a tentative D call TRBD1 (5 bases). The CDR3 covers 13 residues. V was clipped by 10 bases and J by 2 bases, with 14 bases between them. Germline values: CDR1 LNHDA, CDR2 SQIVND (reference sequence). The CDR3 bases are TGTGCCACCCGACAGATCCTAAACTATGGCTACACCTTC. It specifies CATRQILNYGYTF.

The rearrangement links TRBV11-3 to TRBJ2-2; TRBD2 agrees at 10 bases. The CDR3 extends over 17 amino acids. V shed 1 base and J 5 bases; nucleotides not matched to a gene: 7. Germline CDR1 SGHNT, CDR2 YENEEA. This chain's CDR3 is CASSLGAGGPYTGELFF. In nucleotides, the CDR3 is TGTGCCAGCAGCTTAGGAGCGGGGGGGCCGTATACCGGGGAGCTGTTTTTT.

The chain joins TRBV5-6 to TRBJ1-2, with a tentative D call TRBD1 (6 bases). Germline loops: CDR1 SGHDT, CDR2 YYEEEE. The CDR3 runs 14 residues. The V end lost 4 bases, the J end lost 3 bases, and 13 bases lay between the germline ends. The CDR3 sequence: CASSLQGEDYGYTF. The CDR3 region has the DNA TGTGCCAGCAGCCTACAGGGAGAGGACTATGGCTACACCTTC.

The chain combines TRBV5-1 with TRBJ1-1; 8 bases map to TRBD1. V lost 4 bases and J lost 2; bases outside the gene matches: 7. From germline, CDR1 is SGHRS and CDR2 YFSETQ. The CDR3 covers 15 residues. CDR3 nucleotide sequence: TGCGCCAGCAGCGTTCAGGGGGCCAGTAACACTGAAGCTTTCTTT. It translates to CASSVQGASNTEAFF. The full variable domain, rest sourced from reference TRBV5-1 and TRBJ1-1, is KAGVTQTPRYLIKTRGQQVTLSCSPISGHRSVSWYQQTPGQGLQFLFEYFSETQRNKGNFPGRFSGRQFSNSRSEMNVSTLELGDSALYLCASSVQGASNTEAFFGQGTRLTVV.